The sequence of this TCR beta chain was determined in a study of T cells after yellow fever vaccination. About the study: The SMART-Seq v4 Ultra Low Input method served to prepare the low-cell-number fractions. Regarding the study as a whole: Re-detected after boosting: most primary clones, 96% of CD4 and around 86% of CD8.

As regards this clonotype: Antigen unknown.

TCRdb reprocessed the 5' RACE reads via MiXCR and lists one record per CDR3 protein. Altogether some 200,000 distinct CDR3 sequences are present, 3% to 4% being singletons, with the ten largest covering approximately 3.5%. This specimen consisted of CD4+ T cells sorted from PBMCs, obtained 10 days after the yellow fever booster vaccination. The origin of this receptor is a young man who received the YFV17D yellow fever vaccine.

CDR3 coding DNA: TGTGCCAGCAGCACACGGGGAGCCCCCGCGGGCGAGCAGTACTTC. It specifies CASSTRGAPAGEQYF. V and J are TRBV11-1 and TRBJ2-7, with D tentatively TRBD2 (5 bases). This CDR3 is built from 15 residues. Germline CDR1 is SGHAT and CDR2 is FQDESV (reference sequence). V gave up 5 bases and J gave up 6 bases, with 20 bases separating them.